A selection of T cell receptor beta chains follows, all from one sample in a study of blood T cell repertoires in COVID-19. This table comes from immunoSEQ multiplex PCR, and its TCRdb copy is limited to in-frame clones, with some not included. The sample includes about 310,000 clones, approximately 85% of them seen just once. The sample taken for sequencing was PBMCs or T cells enriched from blood (not recorded which). Receptor source: a man aged 25 to 40 who had recovered from COVID-19. Each CDR3 is given with its conserved first and last residue. Fields, in order: D gene, V gene, J gene, clone size, CDR3 protein, CDR3 DNA. A D gene is named only where the DNA matches it firmly. Some rows have no size entry. The others give once, few or many, or a class for an expanded clone.

>NA|TRBV15|TRBJ1-3|NA
CATSRARGSRNTIYF
TGTGCCACCAGCAGAGCCAGGGGAAGTCGAAACACCATATATTTT
>NA|TRBV9|TRBJ2-7|NA
CASSIDSFSYEQYF
TGTGCCAGCAGCATAGACAGCTTCTCCTACGAGCAGTACTTC
>TRBD1|TRBV19|TRBJ2-5|NA
CASSTTGWTETQYF
TGTGCCAGTAGTACGACAGGGTGGACGGAGACCCAGTACTTC
>TRBD1|TRBV5-5|TRBJ1-2|NA
CASSSPDRGDGYTF
TGTGCCAGCAGCTCCCCAGACAGGGGAGATGGCTACACCTTC
>TRBD1|TRBV5-1|TRBJ1-4|NA
CASSFRTGDEKLFF
TGCGCCAGCAGCTTTCGGACAGGGGATGAAAAACTGTTTTTT
>TRBD1|TRBV3-1/TRBV3-2|TRBJ2-7|NA
CASSDRTYEQYF
TGTGCCAGCTCGGACAGGACCTACGAGCAGTACTTC
>TRBD1|TRBV3-1/TRBV3-2|TRBJ1-6|many
CASSPGGAGSPLHF
TGTGCCAGCAGCCCAGGGGGCGCGGGTTCACCCCTCCACTTT
>NA|TRBV5-1|TRBJ1-1|few
CASSREGGAAEAFF
TGCGCCAGCAGCCGGGAAGGGGGGGCGGCTGAAGCTTTCTTT
>NA|TRBV21-1|TRBJ1-1|NA
CASSRRGRGGDTEAFF
TGTGCCAGCAGCCGAAGGGGACGAGGGGGGGACACTGAAGCTTTCTTT
>TRBD2|TRBV6-5|TRBJ2-1|NA
CASKPLGLAKNEQFF
TGTGCCAGCAAGCCTTTAGGACTAGCGAAGAATGAGCAGTTCTTC
>NA|TRBV7-7|TRBJ2-5|few
CASSEGLTQETQYF
TGTGCTAGCAGCGAAGGACTGACGCAAGAGACCCAGTACTTC
>TRBD1|TRBV7-6|TRBJ2-2|NA
CASSPGTAQTVGGELFF
TGTGCCAGCAGCCCTGGGACAGCCCAGACGGTTGGCGGGGAGCTGTTTTTT
>TRBD1|TRBV2|TRBJ2-5|NA
CASSDGQGAKETQYF
TGTGCCAGCAGTGATGGGCAGGGGGCGAAAGAGACCCAGTACTTC
>NA|TRBV7-3|TRBJ2-4|few
CASSLSAGAKNIQYF
TGTGCCAGCAGCTTAAGTGCGGGAGCCAAAAACATTCAGTACTTC
>TRBD1|TRBV15|TRBJ1-5|NA
CATSEDRYNQPQHF
TGTGCCACCAGCGAGGACAGGTACAATCAGCCCCAGCATTTT
>TRBD1|TRBV7-9|TRBJ2-7|NA
CASSFRTGGSYEQYF
TGTGCCAGCAGCTTTAGGACAGGGGGCTCCTACGAGCAGTACTTC
>TRBD1|TRBV6-2/TRBV6-3|TRBJ2-7|NA
CASSFTGGEQYF
TGTGCCAGCAGTTTCACAGGGGGCGAGCAGTACTTC
>NA|TRBV18|TRBJ2-4|NA
CASSPGMVQRQNIQYF
TGTGCCAGCTCACCCGGGATGGTACAAAGGCAAAACATTCAGTACTTC
>NA|TRBV7-8|TRBJ2-5|NA
CASSPTREGGTETQYF
TGTGCCAGCAGCCCAACCCGGGAAGGGGGTACAGAGACCCAGTACTTC
>TRBD1|TRBV11-3|TRBJ1-2|NA
CASSLAAGGPGYTF
TGTGCCAGCAGCTTAGCGGCAGGGGGCCCTGGCTACACCTTC
>TRBD1|TRBV7-6|TRBJ1-4|NA
CASSLSWGTGIEKLFF
TGTGCCAGCAGCTTAAGTTGGGGGACAGGGATTGAAAAACTGTTTTTT
>NA|TRBV12-5|TRBJ2-6|NA
CASGLGLGLNSGANVLTF
TGTGCTAGTGGTTTGGGTCTGGGGCTGAACTCTGGGGCCAACGTCCTGACTTTC
>NA|TRBV10-3|TRBJ1-3|NA
CAISESGGSSGNTIYF
TGTGCCATCAGTGAGTCAGGCGGAAGCTCTGGAAACACCATATATTTT
>TRBD1|TRBV5-4|TRBJ1-3|NA
CASSLSGTGSGNTIYF
TGTGCCAGCAGCTTGTCCGGGACAGGCTCTGGAAACACCATATATTTT
>TRBD1|TRBV6-5|TRBJ1-1|NA
CASSPGQTLGAFF
TGTGCCAGCAGCCCGGGACAGACTCTTGGAGCTTTCTTT
>TRBD1|TRBV4-2|TRBJ2-5|NA
CASSPRDRGQETQYF
TGTGCCAGCAGCCCTCGGGACAGGGGGCAAGAGACCCAGTACTTC
>TRBD1|TRBV3-1/TRBV3-2|TRBJ1-2|NA
CASSPLRDSSVYGYTF
TGTGCCAGCAGCCCCCTCCGGGACAGTTCCGTCTATGGCTACACCTTC
>TRBD1|TRBV2|TRBJ1-2|once
CASRGPGTGNGYTF
TGTGCCAGCAGGGGTCCCGGGACAGGGAATGGCTACACCTTC
>NA|TRBV9|TRBJ1-2|NA
CASSAREITGLGAYGYTF
TGTGCCAGCAGCGCCAGGGAGATCACAGGGCTGGGTGCCTATGGCTACACCTTC
>TRBD2|TRBV6-1|TRBJ2-3|few
CASSEIAAGGGTDTQYF
TGTGCCAGCAGTGAAATAGCGGCGGGGGGTGGCACAGATACGCAGTATTTT
>NA|TRBV21-1|TRBJ1-1|NA
CASSKEVPGQGRTTEAFF
TGTGCCAGCAGCAAAGAGGTCCCGGGACAGGGTCGGACCACTGAAGCTTTCTTT
>NA|TRBV7-2|TRBJ1-2|NA
CASSSRQVGGYGYTF
TGTGCCAGCAGCTCCCGACAGGTAGGGGGCTATGGCTACACCTTC
>NA|TRBV29-1|TRBJ1-2|NA
CSDLPGDGYTF
TGCAGCGATTTACCAGGGGATGGCTACACCTTC
>TRBD2|TRBV7-6|TRBJ2-1|NA
CASSLRTSGPYNEQFF
TGTGCCAGCAGCTTAAGAACTAGCGGGCCATACAATGAGCAGTTCTTC
>TRBD1|TRBV7-9|TRBJ2-1|NA
CASSSLRQGAYNEQFF
TGTGCCAGCAGCTCCCTCCGACAGGGGGCCTACAATGAGCAGTTCTTC
>NA|TRBV7-2|TRBJ1-6|NA
CASSLAPAGGTISSYNSPLHF
TGTGCCAGCAGCTTAGCCCCCGCTGGCGGGACTATTAGCTCCTATAATTCACCCCTCCACTTT
>TRBD2|TRBV5-1|TRBJ2-5|NA
CARPTSLRGDAETQYF
TGCGCCAGACCTACCTCCTTGCGGGGGGATGCAGAGACCCAGTACTTC
>NA|TRBV30|TRBJ2-6|few
CAWSGQFSSSGANVLTF
TGTGCCTGGAGTGGACAGTTTTCAAGCTCTGGGGCCAACGTCCTGACTTTC
>NA|TRBV7-6|TRBJ2-1|NA
CASSLSSLAGYNEQFF
TGTGCCAGCAGCTTATCCTCCTTGGCGGGGTACAATGAGCAGTTCTTC
>NA|TRBV12-3/TRBV12-4|TRBJ1-1|NA
CASSPDGQGEAFF
TGTGCCAGCAGTCCCGATGGGCAGGGAGAAGCTTTCTTT
>NA|TRBV10-2|TRBJ2-6|NA
CASSDLSSGANVLTF
TGCGCCAGCAGTGACTTGAGCTCTGGGGCCAACGTCCTGACTTTC
>NA|TRBV7-8|TRBJ1-3|NA
CASSLGPIRSSGNTIYF
TGTGCCAGCAGCCTCGGCCCTATTCGGAGCTCTGGAAACACCATATATTTT
>TRBD1|TRBV30|TRBJ1-2|NA
CAWSLTGGGRNGYTF
TGTGCCTGGAGTCTGACAGGGGGCGGGAGGAATGGCTACACCTTC
>TRBD2|TRBV10-3|TRBJ2-2|NA
CAISDPRGASNTGELFF
TGTGCCATCAGTGACCCGCGGGGGGCTTCCAACACCGGGGAGCTGTTTTTT
>NA|TRBV10-3|TRBJ1-1|NA
CAGTGSLDTEAFF
TGTGCCGGTACAGGGAGTTTGGACACTGAAGCTTTCTTT
>TRBD1|TRBV5-1|TRBJ2-1|NA
CASSTGQGIMDEQFF
TGCGCCAGCAGCACCGGACAGGGGATTATGGATGAGCAGTTCTTC
>TRBD1|TRBV5-5|TRBJ1-2|NA
CASSFSRDRGYSDGYTF
TGTGCCAGCAGCTTCTCTCGGGACAGGGGTTATTCGGATGGCTACACCTTC
>TRBD1|TRBV11-3|TRBJ2-2|NA
CASSRWDRGGWTGELFF
TGTGCCAGCAGCCGATGGGACAGGGGAGGGTGGACCGGGGAGCTGTTTTTT
>NA|TRBV2|TRBJ2-2|NA
CASRGTGSFTGELFF
TGTGCCTCCAGGGGAACGGGGTCCTTCACCGGGGAGCTGTTTTTT
>TRBD1|TRBV10-2|TRBJ2-6|once
CASSEGTGRTGANVLTF
TGCGCCAGCAGTGAGGGGACAGGGAGGACTGGGGCCAACGTCCTGACTTTC